These T cell receptor beta chains were read from a single sample in a study of early stage breast cancer tumors. Generated by immunoSEQ multiplex PCR, the TCRdb table keeps only in-frame clones and is missing some. The sample lists roughly 57,000 clones; 85% to 95% were seen once. The sequencing sample was made of blood. The receptors were gathered from a person aged 65 to 85 with breast cancer. CDR3s include the opening cysteine and the closing phenylalanine or tryptophan. Fields, in order: V gene, clone size, D gene, J gene, CDR3 protein, CDR3 DNA. A D gene is named only where the DNA matches it firmly. Some rows mark clone size as missing; the rest say once, few, many or name a class of expanded clone.

TRBV30	NA	TRBD1	TRBJ1-5	CAWGDRADQPQHF	TGTGCCTGGGGAGACAGGGCGGATCAGCCCCAGCATTTT
TRBV19	NA	TRBD1	TRBJ1-4	CASSTGQGVPTTNEKLFF	TGTGCCAGTAGTACCGGACAGGGTGTTCCTACTACTAATGAAAAACTGTTTTTT
TRBV2	NA	NA	TRBJ1-4	CASEQGGEKLFF	TGTGCCAGCGAACAGGGTGGTGAAAAACTGTTTTTT
TRBV29-1	NA	TRBD1	TRBJ2-5	CSVARGQVETQYF	TGCAGCGTTGCCAGGGGGCAAGTGGAGACCCAGTACTTC
TRBV30	NA	NA	TRBJ2-7	CAWREGAYEQYF	TGTGCCTGGAGGGAGGGTGCCTACGAGCAGTACTTC
TRBV4-3	NA	NA	TRBJ2-1	CASSQDLRDEQFF	TGCGCCAGCAGCCAAGATTTACGAGATGAGCAGTTCTTC
TRBV28	once	NA	TRBJ1-5	CASSSGEVGNQPQHF	TGTGCCAGCAGCTCTGGGGAGGTCGGCAATCAGCCCCAGCATTTT
TRBV19	NA	NA	TRBJ2-7	CASSISGPSYEQYF	TGTGCCAGTAGTATTAGCGGCCCCTCCTACGAGCAGTACTTC
TRBV18	NA	NA	TRBJ1-1	CASSPQTDRNTEAFF	TGTGCCAGCTCACCCCAAACCGACAGGAACACTGAAGCTTTCTTT
TRBV9	NA	NA	TRBJ1-3	CASSAGSYLGTIYF	TGTGCCAGCAGCGCCGGGAGCTACCTAGGCACCATATATTTT
TRBV25-1	NA	TRBD1	TRBJ1-4	CASSLHSGTVNEKLFF	TGTGCCAGCAGTCTACACTCCGGGACAGTTAATGAAAAACTGTTTTTT
TRBV5-6	NA	NA	TRBJ2-7	CASSPGTGFYEQYF	TGTGCCAGCAGTCCGGGGACTGGGTTCTACGAGCAGTACTTC
TRBV19	NA	NA	TRBJ2-1	CASSRGVYEQFF	TGTGCCAGTAGTAGAGGAGTGTATGAGCAGTTCTTC
TRBV9	NA	TRBD1	TRBJ1-6	CASSVTQGARSPLHF	TGTGCCAGCAGCGTAACGCAGGGGGCGAGGTCACCCCTCCACTTT
TRBV18	once	NA	TRBJ1-2	CASSPKGAEGYTF	TGTGCCAGCTCACCAAAGGGAGCGGAAGGCTACACCTTC
TRBV28	few	TRBD1	TRBJ1-5	CASSLSRGAGGQPQHF	TGTGCCAGCAGTTTATCCCGGGGAGCAGGGGGTCAGCCCCAGCATTTT